The next 32 T cell receptor beta chains were all read from a single sample in a study of beta chain features in type 1 diabetes. Study conclusions and caveats: Moderate but significant shortening of TCRB CDR3s was recorded in all four CD4+ subsets from Type 1 diabetes patients.

Their recognized antigens are unknown. The investigators reverse transcribed all of the isolated RNA, so they sequenced expressed TCRB transcripts. Sequencing was performed with immunoSEQ multiplex PCR; in TCRdb, only in-frame clones are kept and a portion is missing. The table includes about 370,000 clones, around 10% detected once. Source material: central memory CD4+ T cells from blood. Receptor source: a man aged 30-40 years with type 1 diabetes.

At least ten counts were recorded for this clone. This chain's CDR3 is CAISGGRMNTEAFF. The CDR3 DNA reads as TGTGCCATCAGTGGGGGAAGGATGAACACTGAAGCTTTCTTT. V gene TRBV10-3 combines with J gene TRBJ1-1; D gene uncertain. Germline V CDR1 and CDR2: ENHRY, SYGVKD. CDR3 length: 14 amino acids. V gave up 4 bases and J gave up 0 bases, with 9 bases separating them.

This chain's CDR3 is CASSSRQANQPQHF. The DNA for the CDR3 is TGTGCCAGCTCATCAAGACAGGCGAATCAGCCCCAGCATTTT. This chain joins TRBV18 and TRBJ1-5, with a possible D match to TRBD1 (6 bases). There are 14 residues in the CDR3. Germline assignment: CDR1 KGHSH and CDR2 LQKENI. Trimming removed 5 bases from V and 4 bases from J, with 12 bases in between.

This clone was picked up a small number of times. This chain connects TRBV7-2 to TRBJ1-5; a weak D match, TRBD1 (6 bases). CDR1 is SGHTA, CDR2 FQGNSA, per germline. This CDR3 comprises 16 residues. Trimming pared 1 base from V and 2 bases from J, leaving 12 bases between. CDR3 nucleotide sequence: TGTGCCAGCAGCTTAGTTGAGGGGGGAGGCAATCAGCCCCAGCATTTT. It specifies CASSLVEGGGNQPQHF.

This clone has ten or more counts. This chain connects TRBV7-2 to TRBJ2-7; 9 positions agree with TRBD2. J was trimmed by 5 bases and V by 1 base; bases with no gene match: 9. The germline V gene encodes CDR1 SGHTA and CDR2 FQGNSA. The CDR3 is 16 amino acids. The CDR3 coding sequence is TGTGCCAGCAGCTTAGTCTCGGTAGCGGGAGTACACGAGCAGTACTTC. It translates to CASSLVSVAGVHEQYF. The full variable domain, in which reference TRBV7-2 and TRBJ2-7 provide the parts outside the CDR3, is GAGVSQSPSNKVTEKGKDVELRCDPISGHTALYWYRQSLGQGLEFLIYFQGNSAPDKSGLPSDRFSAERTGGSVSTLTIQRTQQEDSAVYLCASSLVSVAGVHEQYFGPGTRLTVT.

Notes on this clone: A much bigger clone sits one base away, suggesting this may be a read error. Other DNA variants within this sample encode the same CDR3. CDR3 DNA sequence: TGTGCCAGCAGCGAACAGGTGAACACTGAAGCTTTCTTT. This gives the protein CASSEQVNTEAFF. This chain uses TRBV6-1 with TRBJ1-1; possibly TRBD1 for D (5 bases). V dropped 6 bases and J dropped 0 bases, with 8 bases sitting between them. The CDR3 covers 13 residues. Germline CDR1 reads MNHNS; CDR2 reads SASEGT.

This clone was recorded a few times. The rearrangement joins TRBV4-2 to TRBJ2-5; 11 positions agree with TRBD2. In germline, CDR1 is LGHNA, CDR2 YNFKEQ. This CDR3 is 17 amino acids long. V shed 0 bases and J 5 bases; nucleotides not matched to a gene: 8. CDR3 bases: TGTGCCAGCAGCCAAGATGGGGTAGCGGGAGGGCCGGAGACCCAGTACTTC. This gives the protein CASSQDGVAGGPETQYF.

There are a few counts of this clone. CDR3 protein: CASSFLPFGSDGELFF. CDR3 nucleotide sequence: TGTGCCAGCAGCTTCCTGCCATTTGGGTCTGACGGGGAGCTGTTTTTT. This chain connects TRBV7-9 to TRBJ2-2; D is undetermined. Germline V gene lookup returns CDR1 SEHNR and CDR2 FQNEAQ (reference sequence). This CDR3 is built from 16 residues. Trimming took off 3 bases at V and 7 bases at J, with 18 bases between the two ends.

Notes on this clone: At the DNA level, this CDR3 is encoded by other sequences in the same sample as well. The chain recombines TRBV6-6 with TRBJ2-5, with D uncertain. V lost 0 bases to trimming and J lost 3 bases, with 8 bases between them. Germline loops: CDR1 MNHNY, CDR2 SVGAGI (reference sequence). The CDR3 is 14 residues long. CDR3 sequence (DNA): TGTGCCAGCAGTTACTCGGGAACTGAAGAGACCCAGTACTTC. Translation gives CASSYSGTEETQYF.

This clone was counted a few times. The chain carries TRBV5-1 and TRBJ2-7; TRBD1 matches at 7 bases. This CDR3 spans 12 amino acids. V shed 0 bases, J shed 6 bases, and the junction held 0 bases outside the gene matches. Germline values: CDR1 SGHRS, CDR2 YFSETQ. DNA of the CDR3: TGCGCCAGCAGCTTGGACAGGGGCGAGCAGTACTTC. As protein: CASSLDRGEQYF.

This rearrangement joins TRBV29-1 to TRBJ2-2; D possibly corresponds to TRBD1 (6 bases). V shed 8 bases and J shed 6 bases, with 22 bases lying between them. This CDR3 spans 15 amino acids. Looked up from germline, CDR1 is SQVTM and CDR2 is ANQGSEA. The CDR3 nucleotides read TGCAGCATTAAACGAGGGGCAGGGGACGCCGGGGAGCTGTTTTTT. Protein: CSIKRGAGDAGELFF.

V is TRBV7-7 and J is TRBJ2-5, with TRBD1 as a possible D gene (5 bases). V lost 5 bases and J 0 bases, leaving 7 bases between the germline ends. The CDR3 contains 13 residues. CDR1 is SSHAT and CDR2 is FNYEAQ in the germline V gene (reference sequence). The CDR3 DNA sequence: TGTGCCAGCAGCCCAGGGTACCAAGAGACCCAGTACTTC. It encodes CASSPGYQETQYF.

Many counts were recorded for this clone. The rearrangement joins TRBV7-2 to TRBJ2-1, with TRBD2 identical over 13 bases. The germline V gene encodes CDR1 SGHTA and CDR2 FQGNSA. The J segment lost 9 bases and the V segment lost 2 bases, leaving 7 bases of the junction unmatched. This CDR3 has 16 amino acids. The CDR3 DNA follows: TGTGCCAGCAGCTTAACACTAGCGGGAGGGCTCGGTGAGCAGTTCTTC. As protein: CASSLTLAGGLGEQFF.

This clone was seen only a few times. V usage is TRBV5-1 and J usage is TRBJ2-1; tentatively, D is TRBD2 (5 bases). Trimming took off 4 bases at V and 5 bases at J, with 13 bases between the two ends. The CDR3 consists of 14 residues. Germline CDR1 SGHRS, CDR2 YFSETQ. In nucleotides, the CDR3 is TGCGCCAGCAGCGGGAGTCAGTGGGACAATGAGCAGTTCTTC. Its protein product is CASSGSQWDNEQFF.

This sequence joins TRBV9 and TRBJ2-3, with D hard to call. The V end lost 0 bases, the J end lost 2 bases, and 4 bases lay between the germline ends. Germline-derived CDR1 and CDR2 are SGDLS and YYNGEE. The CDR3 runs 13 residues. CDR3 amino acids: CASSVADTDTQYF. CDR3 in DNA: TGTGCCAGCAGCGTAGCGGACACAGATACGCAGTATTTT.

This clone was seen a few times. The chain has TRBV4-3 and TRBJ1-4, with TRBD1 identical over 8 bases. Germline CDR1 is LGHNA and CDR2 is YSLEER. V lost 4 bases, J lost 7 bases, and 8 bases stayed unmatched. The CDR3 sequence is 15 residues long. CDR3 region: CASSLITGGSEKLFF. The CDR3 nucleotides are TGCGCCAGCAGCCTAATTACAGGGGGGAGTGAAAAACTGTTTTTT.

V and J are TRBV4-2 and TRBJ1-2; D might be TRBD1 (5 bases). Germline V gives CDR1 LGHNA, CDR2 YNFKEQ. V lost 5 bases to trimming and J lost 8 bases, with 21 bases between them. The CDR3 length is 15 residues. The CDR3 region has the DNA TGTGCCAGCAGCTCCCGCTCCGCGGGGGAGGGCGGCTACACCTTC. This encodes CASSSRSAGEGGYTF.

The chain uses TRBV7-2 and TRBJ2-6; D ambiguous. Per the germline V gene, CDR1 is SGHTA and CDR2 is FQGNSA. V was clipped by 1 base and J by 0 bases, with 7 bases between them. The CDR3 contains 16 residues. The CDR3 sequence: CASSLDPFSGANVLTF. CDR3 sequence (DNA): TGTGCCAGCAGCTTAGACCCGTTCTCTGGGGCCAACGTCCTGACTTTC. The variable domain in full, with the rest retrieved from reference TRBV7-2 and TRBJ2-6, is GAGVSQSPSNKVTEKGKDVELRCDPISGHTALYWYRQSLGQGLEFLIYFQGNSAPDKSGLPSDRFSAERTGGSVSTLTIQRTQQEDSAVYLCASSLDPFSGANVLTFGAGSRLTVL.

This clone has only a few counts. This sequence joins TRBV5-1 and TRBJ1-5; D possibly corresponds to TRBD1 (6 bases). The V gene's germline CDR1 is SGHRS and CDR2 YFSETQ. The V and J ends lost 1 base and 5 bases respectively, with 10 bases between them. The CDR3 loop spans 14 amino acids. The CDR3 DNA follows: TGCGCCAGCAGCTTGTCGGGGGCAGATCAGCCCCAGCATTTT. Protein: CASSLSGADQPQHF.

In this sample, this clone turned up a few times. This chain connects TRBV4-3 to TRBJ2-1; 7 nucleotides line up with TRBD2. Germline V CDR1 and CDR2: LGHNA, YSLEER. V trimming: 4 bases; J trimming: 10 bases; junction bases outside the gene matches: 13. The CDR3 consists of 15 residues. In DNA, the CDR3 is TGCGCCAGCAGCCCCCTGGGGGGGATATCGGGAGAGCAGTTCTTC. This codes for CASSPLGGISGEQFF.

This clone was seen at least ten times. The J gene is TRBJ2-7, the V gene TRBV29-1; 15 bases are shared with TRBD2. The V gene's germline CDR1 is SQVTM and CDR2 ANQGSEA. V shed 3 bases and J 6 bases; nucleotides not matched to a gene: 9. This CDR3 contains 16 residues. DNA for the CDR3: TGCAGCGTTGACGCCCGGGGACTAGCGGGAGGTAGCGAGCAGTACTTC. Protein sequence: CSVDARGLAGGSEQYF.

This clone occurred a few times. This sequence joins TRBV28 and TRBJ2-1, with D hard to call. Germline V gene lookup returns CDR1 MDHEN and CDR2 SYDVKM. The CDR3 has 10 residues. V dropped 3 bases and J dropped 10 bases, with 4 bases sitting between them. CDR3 coding DNA: TGTGCCAGCAGTTTGGAAGAGCAGTTCTTC. Translation: CASSLEEQFF.

This clone was detected a few times. The rearrangement joins TRBV2 to TRBJ1-5; 7 bases fit TRBD1. The CDR3 spans 15 residues. Losses at the gene ends were 6 bases for V and 3 bases for J; bases not matched to a gene: 8. The germline V gene has CDR1 SNHLY and CDR2 FYNNEI. CDR3 in amino acids: CASSGQANFNQPQHF. CDR3 bases: TGTGCCAGCAGCGGACAGGCTAACTTCAATCAGCCCCAGCATTTT.

This clone has a count of ten or more. The rearrangement links TRBV9 to TRBJ1-3; D not certain. V was cut by 4 bases and J by 4 bases, with 3 bases left in between. CDR1 SGDLS and CDR2 YYNGEE come from the germline V gene. CDR3 length equals 11 residues. CDR3 region: CASSPGNTIYF. CDR3 sequence (DNA): TGTGCCAGCAGCCCCGGAAACACCATATATTTT.

This sequence joins TRBV2 and TRBJ1-1, with 7 bases aligning to TRBD1. The CDR3 runs to 13 residues. Germline assignment: CDR1 SNHLY and CDR2 FYNNEI. J lost 2 bases, V lost 11 bases, and 8 bases had no gene match. In nucleotides, the CDR3 is TGTGCCTCCGCGGCAGGGGGAAACACTGAAGCTTTCTTT. It encodes CASAAGGNTEAFF.

There are many counts of this clone. The rearrangement links TRBV5-6 to TRBJ2-1; D perhaps matches TRBD2 (5 bases). The CDR3 has 17 residues. Germline assignment: CDR1 SGHDT and CDR2 YYEEEE. V lost 0 bases to trimming and J lost 2 bases, with 15 bases between them. The CDR3 here is CASSLDLRARTYNEQFF. CDR3 sequence (DNA): TGTGCCAGCAGCTTGGATTTGCGGGCGAGGACCTACAATGAGCAGTTCTTC.

The chain employs TRBV7-9 and TRBJ2-7; TRBD2 might be the D (5 bases). Germline CDR1 SEHNR, CDR2 FQNEAQ (reference sequence). The V end lost 7 bases, the J end lost 0 bases, and 16 bases lay between the germline ends. The CDR3 is 15 amino acids. The CDR3 DNA reads TGTGCCAGCACCTCTACGAGGGCCAGCTCCTACGAGCAGTACTTC. This sequence encodes CASTSTRASSYEQYF.

This clone was seen more than once but under ten times. The V and J genes are TRBV19 and TRBJ1-1; tentatively, D is TRBD1 (5 bases). Trimming took 6 bases from V and 2 from J, leaving 13 bases between them. Germline loops: CDR1 LNHDA, CDR2 SQIVND (reference sequence). This CDR3 spans 14 amino acids. This chain's CDR3 is CASSVGTVNTEAFF. CDR3 coding DNA: TGTGCCAGTAGCGTCGGGACGGTCAACACTGAAGCTTTCTTT.

This chain links TRBV29-1 with TRBJ2-1; weak D call: TRBD2 (5 bases). Germline V CDR1 and CDR2: SQVTM, ANQGSEA. V was trimmed by 5 bases and J by 9 bases, leaving 17 bases between them. There are 13 residues in the CDR3. CDR3 sequence (DNA): TGCAGCGTTCGGTCCGGGGTAGGAGGTGAGCAGTTCTTC. Amino acid sequence: CSVRSGVGGEQFF.

The chain couples TRBV7-6 to TRBJ1-5, with D uncertain. Trimming removed 0 bases from V and 4 bases from J, with 7 bases in between. The CDR3 sequence is 14 residues long. The germline V gene encodes CDR1 SGHVS and CDR2 FNYEAQ. The CDR3 here is CASSLAAGNQPQHF. CDR3 nucleotides: TGTGCCAGCAGCTTAGCAGCCGGGAATCAGCCCCAGCATTTT.

This clone occurred many times. The chain combines TRBV13 with TRBJ2-1; D perhaps matches TRBD1 (5 bases). The germline gives CDR1 PRHDT, CDR2 FYEKMQ (reference sequence). Trimming took 4 bases from V and 5 from J, leaving 15 bases between them. The CDR3 consists of 15 residues. For the CDR3, the DNA is TGTGCCAGCAGCTCAAGGGGTCTCATAGACAATGAGCAGTTCTTC. This gives the protein CASSSRGLIDNEQFF.

The chain couples TRBV2 to TRBJ1-5, with D uncertain. This CDR3 spans 12 amino acids. Germline values: CDR1 SNHLY, CDR2 FYNNEI. V was trimmed by 8 bases and J by 4 bases, leaving 9 bases between them. The CDR3 sequence: CASSQGNQPQHF. CDR3 sequence (DNA): TGTGCCAGCTCACAAGGGAATCAGCCCCAGCATTTT.

This clone was seen only a few times. The V and J genes are TRBV4-1 and TRBJ2-2; possible D gene TRBD2, 5 bases. V was pared by 1 base and J by 5 bases, with 17 bases between. This CDR3 contains 17 residues. CDR1 and CDR2 (germline): MGHRA, YSYEKL. CDR3: CASSQAGTSRITGELFF. DNA for the CDR3: TGCGCCAGCAGCCAAGCGGGCACTAGTAGGATTACCGGGGAGCTGTTTTTT.